This T cell receptor (beta chain) was profiled in a study of regulatory T cells in long-lasting Graves disease. In its sample, this clonotype was seen many times. Its antigen is unidentified. Time point in this sample: newly diagnosed GD, antithyroid drugs for less than 3 months. After RNA was extracted from PBMCs, the TCR library was made from it. Findings and caveats of the study: Repertoires from persistent disease leaned toward TRBV28, TRBJ1-2 and TRBJ2-5.

The CDR3 is made up of 19 amino acids. Germline CDR1 is DFQATT and CDR2 is SNEGSKA (reference sequence). V dropped 1 base and J dropped 0; count of bases not matched to a gene: 11. TCR beta libraries were built with iRepertoire HTBI primers and Arm-PCR of CDR3 regions. TCRdb re-called the multiplex PCR reads with MiXCR, one entry per CDR3 protein. The sample carries about 540,000 distinct CDR3 sequences, around an eighth recorded once. These data were also filed under a second study, of T cells in Graves' hyperthyroidism and ophthalmopathy. This second report adds: Pregnant or lactating patients were excluded, as were those with uncontrolled infection or other autoimmune disease. The primer set for the first-round RT-PCR of the TCR CDR3 was HTBI.

Specimen: peripheral blood mononuclear cells (PBMCs), collected at new diagnosis, from a patient treated with antithyroid drugs. This chain joins TRBV20-1 and TRBJ2-3; 12 bases fit TRBD2. This TCR derives from a man aged 30 to 45 with Graves disease. The CDR3 DNA reads TGCAGTGCTAGAGTCCTCAGGACTAGCGGGGCCATTAGCACAGATACGCAGTATTTT. This encodes CSARVLRTSGAISTDTQYF.